One TCR beta chain is described in this entry. Antigen unknown. The protocol was immunoSEQ multiplex PCR, while the TCRdb copy is restricted to in-frame clones and leaves out a portion. Of about 50,000 clones in the sample, approximately 89% are singletons; the top ten hold 5.5% to 7.5%. This sample is drawn from a study of OX40 agonist ivuxolimab in advanced cancers. Study-wide context: A mean age of about 59 years, range about 20 to 85, was recorded, and 70% to 85% were male. Treatment received earlier with anti-PD-1, anti-PD-L1 or anti-CTLA-4 agents was allowed, and 40% had some.

The CDR3 sequence is 15 residues long. Trimming stripped 0 bases from V and 2 bases from J, with 11 bases between. Germline V gene sequence: CDR1 SGDLS, CDR2 YYNGEE. Overall study findings and caveats: Clonal expansion was seen in CD4+ and CD8+ blood T cells by week 6 at 0.1 to 3.0 mg/kg.

The clonotype comes from an adult with an advanced solid tumor such as melanoma, head and neck, liver or kidney cancer. The sequences come from CD4+ or CD8+ T cells sorted from blood, collected in a trial of the OX40 agonist ivuxolimab. This chain connects TRBV9 to TRBJ1-2; D uncertain. Here the CDR3 DNA reads TGTGCCAGCAGCGTAGAGCATCTACCGAACTATGGCTACACCTTC. Amino acid sequence: CASSVEHLPNYGYTF.